What follows are 22 T cell receptor beta chains derived from one specimen sequenced in a study of blood T cell repertoires in COVID-19. Produced via immunoSEQ multiplex PCR; TCRdb's table is partial and in-frame only. The sample lists around 320,000 clones; about 91% were seen once. The sequencing input was peripheral blood. The receptors originated from a woman aged 25 to 39 who had recovered from COVID-19.

This chain uses TRBV5-6 with TRBJ1-2; weak D call: TRBD1 (6 bases). With 3 bases removed from V and 6 bases from J, the gap between germline ends came to 12 bases. CDR1 and CDR2 (germline): SGHDT, YYEEEE. The CDR3 has 13 residues. The CDR3 protein is CASSSGNRDGYTF. CDR3 coding DNA: TGTGCCAGCAGCTCCGGTAACAGGGATGGCTACACCTTC.

DNA for the CDR3: TGTGCCACCAGTGATTCCGGACTAGCGGTGGGCTCAGATACGCAGTATTTT. Protein product: CATSDSGLAVGSDTQYF. This chain connects TRBV24-1 to TRBJ2-3; 10 nucleotides line up with TRBD2. CDR3 size: 17 residues. The V gene end was trimmed by 2 bases and the J gene end by 4 bases; junction bases not matched to a gene: 8. Germline CDR1 reads KGHDR; CDR2 reads SFDVKD.

The gene calls are TRBV5-1 and TRBJ2-1; tentative D call: TRBD1 (6 bases). CDR1 is SGHRS and CDR2 is YFSETQ in the germline V gene. Trimming removed 4 bases from V and 0 bases from J, with 11 bases in between. The CDR3 extends over 15 amino acids. Here the CDR3 DNA reads TGCGCCAGCAGCCTAGGACAGAGCTCCTACAATGAGCAGTTCTTC. Translated, it gives CASSLGQSSYNEQFF.

The V gene is TRBV28, the J gene TRBJ1-4, with D unresolved. Trimming took off 3 bases at V and 8 bases at J, with 10 bases between the two ends. Germline CDR1 MDHEN, CDR2 SYDVKM. This CDR3 contains 13 residues. The CDR3 DNA reads as TGTGCCAGCAGTTTCTTCGGAGTGGAAAAACTGTTTTTT. This sequence encodes CASSFFGVEKLFF.

This rearrangement joins TRBV5-1 to TRBJ2-1; 10 bases match TRBD2. Germline V CDR1 and CDR2: SGHRS, YFSETQ. Losses at the gene ends were 0 bases for V and 4 bases for J; bases not matched to a gene: 7. The CDR3 sequence is 17 residues long. The CDR3 coding sequence is TGCGCCAGCAGCTTGGCCCCGGCTAGCGGGGGTTACAATGAGCAGTTCTTC. It encodes CASSLAPASGGYNEQFF.

The chain joins TRBV6-2 or TRBV6-3 to TRBJ2-7, with a possible D match to TRBD1 (5 bases). The CDR3 runs 14 residues. Germline CDR1 reads MNHEY; CDR2 reads SVGEGT. V was pared by 2 bases and J by 2 bases, with 10 bases between. As DNA, the CDR3 is TGTGCCAGCAGTTACAGGGGCAGTACCTACGAGCAGTACTTC. Translation: CASSYRGSTYEQYF.

The chain joins TRBV25-1 to TRBJ1-4; D is perhaps TRBD1 (5 bases). The CDR3 has 11 residues. Germline V lookup: CDR1 MGHDK, CDR2 SYGVNS. Trimming cost V 7 bases and J 7 bases, with 7 bases left between them. For the CDR3, the DNA is TGTGCCAGCACCACAGGTGAAAAACTGTTTTTT. Protein sequence: CASTTGEKLFF.

The chain combines TRBV7-2 with TRBJ2-1; weak D call: TRBD1 (6 bases). There are 18 residues in the CDR3. Trimming cost V 1 base and J 0 bases, with 16 bases left between them. In germline, CDR1 is SGHTA, CDR2 FQGNSA. The CDR3 DNA is TGTGCCAGCAGCTTAGTCTGGGACACCCAGAGCTCCTACAATGAGCAGTTCTTC. Encoded protein: CASSLVWDTQSSYNEQFF.

The chain carries TRBV4-3 and TRBJ2-1; 11 nucleotides align to TRBD2. This CDR3 region has 18 residues. Trimming cost V 0 bases and J 6 bases; bases outside gene matches: 10. CDR1 LGHNA and CDR2 YSLEER come from the germline V gene. CDR3 DNA sequence: TGCGCCAGCAGCCAAGAAGAATTAGCGGGGGGGCTAGGCAATGAGCAGTTCTTC. This encodes CASSQEELAGGLGNEQFF.

This chain links TRBV5-6 with TRBJ1-6, with 12 bases identical to TRBD1. Germline V CDR1 and CDR2: SGHDT, YYEEEE. With V trimmed by 4 bases and J by 7 bases, 15 bases remained unmatched. The CDR3 has 19 amino acids. The chain's CDR3 is CASSASRDRGLIRNSPLHF. The DNA for the CDR3 is TGTGCCAGCAGCGCAAGCCGGGACAGGGGGCTAATTAGGAATTCACCCCTCCACTTT.

The chain is built from TRBV25-1 and TRBJ1-6; weak D call: TRBD1 (6 bases). This CDR3 comprises 16 residues. Germline V gene sequence: CDR1 MGHDK, CDR2 SYGVNS. With 1 base removed from V and 7 bases from J, the gap between germline ends came to 14 bases. The CDR3 here is CASSELGTNFNSPLHF. The CDR3 DNA reads TGTGCCAGCAGTGAATTAGGGACAAATTTCAATTCACCCCTCCACTTT.

The CDR3 region is CAISESSRGNEQFF. The CDR3 nucleotides read TGTGCCATCAGTGAGTCGTCCCGGGGCAATGAGCAGTTCTTC. The J gene is TRBJ2-1, the V gene TRBV10-3; a possible D gene is TRBD2 (5 bases). This CDR3 has 14 residues. The V gene lost 0 bases and the J gene lost 6 bases, with 9 bases spanning the gap. In germline, CDR1 is ENHRY, CDR2 SYGVKD.

With respect to this clone: One end of the junction fails to match germline, which may point to a read error. At the DNA level, this CDR3 is encoded by other sequences in the same sample as well. The genes are TRBV28 and TRBJ1-2, with 8 positions matching TRBD1. The CDR3 runs 13 residues. The germline V gene encodes CDR1 MDHEN and CDR2 SYDVKM. CDR3 bases: TGCGCCAGCGGCCTAGACAGGGGCTATGGCTACACCTTC. It specifies CASGLDRGYGYTF.

This chain uses TRBV10-1 with TRBJ2-7; possible D gene TRBD1, 5 bases. Germline V CDR1 and CDR2: WNHNN, SYGVQD (reference sequence). The CDR3 has 13 residues. Trimming cost V 11 bases and J 1 base, with 15 bases left between them. CDR3 nucleotide sequence: TGCGCCCGCAACATACAGGTATCCTACGAGCAGTACTTC. Its protein is CARNIQVSYEQYF.

J is TRBJ2-6 and V is TRBV6-5; D is undetermined. The CDR3 consists of 13 residues. Deletions cut 8 bases from V and 4 bases from J, with 9 bases between. The germline CDR1 and CDR2 sequences are MNHEY and SVGAGI. The CDR3 nucleotides are TGTGCCAGCGGCCACGGGGGGGCCAACGTCCTGACTTTC. This sequence encodes CASGHGGANVLTF.

This clone was counted a few times. The J gene is TRBJ1-2, the V gene TRBV7-2; no definite D call. V lost 2 bases to trimming and J lost 1 base, with 8 bases between them. CDR3 length: 14 residues. Per germline, CDR1 SGHTA and CDR2 FQGNSA. The CDR3 DNA reads TGTGCCAGCAGCTTATCTCCAGTTAACTATGGCTACACCTTC. Translation: CASSLSPVNYGYTF.

The chain links TRBV10-3 to TRBJ1-1, with TRBD1 as a possible D gene (5 bases). From germline, CDR1 is ENHRY and CDR2 SYGVKD. Trimming removed 2 bases from V and 1 base from J, with 11 bases in between. The CDR3 has 15 amino acids. The CDR3 here is CAISEEGRKNTEAFF. The CDR3, as DNA: TGTGCCATCAGTGAGGAGGGGAGGAAGAACACTGAAGCTTTCTTT.

This chain links TRBV13 with TRBJ2-3, with a possible D match to TRBD1 (6 bases). The CDR3 is 16 residues long. V lost 3 bases, J lost 2 bases, and 15 bases lay in between. Germline values: CDR1 PRHDT, CDR2 FYEKMQ (reference sequence). CDR3 sequence: CASSLRTMGATDTQYF. Here the CDR3 DNA reads TGTGCCAGCAGCTTGAGAACCATGGGGGCCACAGATACGCAGTATTTT.

The chain is built from TRBV7-2 and TRBJ2-7; D unclear. The CDR3 extends over 12 amino acids. Deletions cut 1 base from V and 5 bases from J, with 6 bases between. Germline V gene lookup returns CDR1 SGHTA and CDR2 FQGNSA. CDR3 coding DNA: TGTGCCAGCAGCTTAGATCGGGACGAGCAGTACTTC. Translating it yields CASSLDRDEQYF.

In its sample, this clone was seen a few times. Other DNA sequences in the same sample also yield this CDR3. The genes are TRBV5-1 and TRBJ2-1, with 7 bases aligning to TRBD2. Germline CDR1 SGHRS, CDR2 YFSETQ. J was trimmed by 4 bases and V by 0 bases; bases with no gene match: 4. The CDR3 sequence is 15 residues long. CDR3 sequence (DNA): TGCGCCAGCAGCTTGGGGTCTAGCGGATACAATGAGCAGTTCTTC. Translated, it gives CASSLGSSGYNEQFF.

The rearrangement joins TRBV15 to TRBJ1-1, with a possible D match to TRBD1 (6 bases). Trimming left V 4 bases short and J 3 bases short, with 18 bases between. Germline lookup yields CDR1 LNHNV and CDR2 YYDKDF (reference sequence). The CDR3 has 16 amino acids. The DNA for the CDR3 is TGTGCCACCAGCACTCGCCGGACAGTTTTACACACTGAAGCTTTCTTT. Its translation is CATSTRRTVLHTEAFF.

This chain connects TRBV28 to TRBJ1-3; D is possibly TRBD1 (6 bases). Germline V CDR1 and CDR2: MDHEN, SYDVKM. V dropped 5 bases and J dropped 3 bases, with 11 bases sitting between them. This CDR3 region has 14 residues. The CDR3 DNA sequence: TGTGCCAGCAGTCCCGGACAGCTTGGAAACACCATATATTTT. Protein: CASSPGQLGNTIYF.